This T cell receptor (beta chain) was obtained from a study of shared clonotypes between healthy human individuals. In regard to this clone: Its antigen is undetermined.

From CD4+ cells came CD45RA+ naive and CD45RA-negative memory subsets. In the authors' methods: As immunoSEQ supplied junction-only sequences (without quality scores), filtering differed. The repertoire was sequenced with immunoSEQ multiplex PCR; TCRdb's copy has only in-frame clones and lacks some. V and J calls and clone size are given by that table; D and trimming were obtained from the DNA. Here the sample spans under 600,000 clones, about 96% being singletons. Study conclusions and caveats: Relative to memory subsets, naive subsets generally showed larger estimated richness. Clonotype sharing among donors was thought likely to change with sequencing depth.

This clonotype originated in a woman aged 25 to 45 in good health. The sample comprised naive CD4+ T cells sorted from blood. The subset denotes: CD45RA+ positively selected.

As DNA, the CDR3 is TGTGCCAGCTCTGAACCCCTTAGGAGGGGATTTGGCTACACCTTC. The encoded protein is CASSEPLRRGFGYTF. V gene TRBV28 combines with J gene TRBJ1-2, with a weak D call TRBD1 (5 bases). Germline loops: CDR1 MDHEN, CDR2 SYDVKM. The CDR3 has 15 amino acids. V lost 8 bases and J lost 7, with 23 bases in between.